A single sample gave rise to the 6 T cell receptor beta chains below, sequenced in a study of T cell responses to AZD1222 COVID-19 vaccine. Produced via immunoSEQ multiplex PCR; TCRdb's table is partial and in-frame only. The sample holds 200,000 to 250,000 clones, 94% seen once. The starting material was peripheral blood, obtained 28 days after the second dose of the MenACWY control vaccine. The receptors come from an adult who received the MenACWY meningococcal vaccine as a control.

V is TRBV6-6 and J is TRBJ1-2; TRBD1 matches 9 bases. The J segment lost 8 bases and the V segment lost 4 bases, leaving 11 bases of the junction unmatched. The CDR3 extends over 15 amino acids. Germline V gives CDR1 MNHNY, CDR2 SVGAGI (reference sequence). CDR3 loop: CASSWTGQGRGGYTF. The CDR3 coding sequence is TGTGCCAGCAGTTGGACCGGACAGGGGCGTGGGGGCTACACCTTC.

This chain links TRBV18 with TRBJ1-1; D possibly corresponds to TRBD1 (5 bases). V lost 3 bases, J lost 1 base, and 12 bases lay in between. Germline CDR1 reads KGHSH; CDR2 reads LQKENI. This CDR3 is 15 amino acids long. In DNA, the CDR3 is TGTGCCAGCTCACCGTTGAAAACAGGGAACACTGAAGCTTTCTTT. Its translation: CASSPLKTGNTEAFF.

The chain carries TRBV28 and TRBJ1-1, with D unclear. This CDR3 comprises 12 residues. Looked up from germline, CDR1 is MDHEN and CDR2 is SYDVKM. V gave up 7 bases and J gave up 7 bases, with 13 bases separating them. The DNA for the CDR3 is TGTGCCAGCACCCCCTCGTACGGTGAAGCTTTCTTT. The encoded protein is CASTPSYGEAFF.

V is TRBV29-1 and J is TRBJ2-2; TRBD2 aligns across 10 bases. The germline V gene has CDR1 SQVTM and CDR2 ANQGSEA. CDR3 length: 14 residues. V was pared by 4 bases and J by 6 bases, with 5 bases of the junction left unmatched. The CDR3 region has the DNA TGCAGCGTTGCAGGACTAGCGGCCGCCGGGGAGCTGTTTTTT. It specifies CSVAGLAAAGELFF.

This chain connects TRBV24-1 to TRBJ2-3; unclear D gene. Germline assignment: CDR1 KGHDR and CDR2 SFDVKD. This CDR3 is 16 amino acids long. Trimming stripped 4 bases from V and 2 bases from J, with 15 bases between. This CDR3 reads CATSDPLSRDTDTQYF. In nucleotides, the CDR3 is TGTGCCACCAGTGACCCCCTAAGTAGAGACACAGATACGCAGTATTTT.

This sequence joins TRBV11-2 and TRBJ1-5; TRBD1 matches 8 bases. The length of the CDR3 is 17 residues. Per germline, CDR1 SGHAT and CDR2 FQNNGV. V lost 5 bases to trimming and J lost 2 bases; unmatched junction nucleotides: 11. DNA of the CDR3: TGTGCCAGCAGCCGCACCCGGACAGGGACGGGCAATCAGCCCCAGCATTTT. It codes for CASSRTRTGTGNQPQHF.